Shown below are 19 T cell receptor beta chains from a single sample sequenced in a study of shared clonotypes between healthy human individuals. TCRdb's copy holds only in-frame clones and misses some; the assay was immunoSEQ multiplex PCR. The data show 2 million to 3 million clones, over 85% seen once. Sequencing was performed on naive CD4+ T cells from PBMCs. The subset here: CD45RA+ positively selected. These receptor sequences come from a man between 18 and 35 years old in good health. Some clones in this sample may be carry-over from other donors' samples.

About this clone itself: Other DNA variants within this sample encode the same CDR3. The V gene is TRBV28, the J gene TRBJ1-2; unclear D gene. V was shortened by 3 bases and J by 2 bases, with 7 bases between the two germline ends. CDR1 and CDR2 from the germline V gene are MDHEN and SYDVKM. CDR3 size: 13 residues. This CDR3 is CASSLTANYGYTF. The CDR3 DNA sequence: TGTGCCAGCAGTTTGACGGCCAACTATGGCTACACCTTC.

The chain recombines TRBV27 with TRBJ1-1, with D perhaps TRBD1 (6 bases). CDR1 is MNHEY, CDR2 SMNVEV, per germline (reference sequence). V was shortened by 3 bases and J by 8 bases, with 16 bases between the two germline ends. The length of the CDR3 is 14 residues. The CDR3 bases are TGTGCCAGCAGTTTCAGGGGCCGTACACAAGAAGCTTTCTTT. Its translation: CASSFRGRTQEAFF.

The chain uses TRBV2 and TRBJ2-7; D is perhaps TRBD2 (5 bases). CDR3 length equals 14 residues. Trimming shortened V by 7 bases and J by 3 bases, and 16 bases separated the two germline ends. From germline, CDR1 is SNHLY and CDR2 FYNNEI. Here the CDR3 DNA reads TGTGCCAGCAAAGTCCGGGAAACCGTCTACGAGCAGTACTTC. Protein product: CASKVRETVYEQYF.

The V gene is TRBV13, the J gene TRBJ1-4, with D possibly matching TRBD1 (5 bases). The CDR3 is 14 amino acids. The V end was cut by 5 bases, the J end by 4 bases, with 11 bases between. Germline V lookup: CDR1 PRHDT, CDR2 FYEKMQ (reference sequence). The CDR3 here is CASSLGTRNEKLFF. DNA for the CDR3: TGTGCCAGCAGCCTGGGGACCCGTAATGAAAAACTGTTTTTT. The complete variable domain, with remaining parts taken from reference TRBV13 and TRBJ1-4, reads AAGVIQSPRHLIKEKRETATLKCYPIPRHDTVYWYQQGPGQDPQFLISFYEKMQSDKGSIPDRFSAQQFSDYHSELNMSSLELGDSALYFCASSLGTRNEKLFFGSGTQLSVL.

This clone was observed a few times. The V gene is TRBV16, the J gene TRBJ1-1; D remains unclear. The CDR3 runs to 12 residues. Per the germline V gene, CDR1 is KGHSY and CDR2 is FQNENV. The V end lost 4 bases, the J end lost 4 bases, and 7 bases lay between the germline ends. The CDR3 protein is CASSRLGTEAFF. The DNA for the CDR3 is TGTGCCAGCAGCCGCCTGGGCACTGAAGCTTTCTTT.

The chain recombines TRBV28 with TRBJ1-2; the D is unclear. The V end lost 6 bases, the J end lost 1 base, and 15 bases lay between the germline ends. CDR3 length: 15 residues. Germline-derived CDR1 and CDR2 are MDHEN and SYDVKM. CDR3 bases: TGTGCCAGCAGCCTCCAGTGGTTTGGTAACTATGGCTACACCTTC. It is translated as CASSLQWFGNYGYTF.

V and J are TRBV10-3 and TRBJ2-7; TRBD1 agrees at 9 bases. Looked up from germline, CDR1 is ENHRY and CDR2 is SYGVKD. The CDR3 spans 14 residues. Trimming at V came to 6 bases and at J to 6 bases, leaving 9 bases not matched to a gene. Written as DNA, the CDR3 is TGTGCCATCAGGGAAGGACAGGGGCCCGGCGAGCAGTACTTC. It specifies CAIREGQGPGEQYF.

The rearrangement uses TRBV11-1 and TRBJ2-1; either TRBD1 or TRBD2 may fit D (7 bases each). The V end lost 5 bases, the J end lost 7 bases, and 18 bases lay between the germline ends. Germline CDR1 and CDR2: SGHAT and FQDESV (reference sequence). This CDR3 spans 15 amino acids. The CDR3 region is CASSRGAGRGNEQFF. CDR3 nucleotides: TGTGCCAGCAGCCGGGGGGCGGGCAGGGGGAATGAGCAGTTCTTC. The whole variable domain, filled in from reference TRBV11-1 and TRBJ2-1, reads EAEVAQSPRYKITEKSQAVAFWCDPISGHATLYWYRQILGQGPELLVQFQDESVVDDSQLPKDRFSAERLKGVDSTLKIQPAELGDSAMYLCASSRGAGRGNEQFFGPGTRLTVL.

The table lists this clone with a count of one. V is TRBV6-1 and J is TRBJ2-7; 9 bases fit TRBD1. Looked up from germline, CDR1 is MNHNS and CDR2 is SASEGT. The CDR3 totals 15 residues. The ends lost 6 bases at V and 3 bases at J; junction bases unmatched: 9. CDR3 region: CASSTQRQGGYEQYF. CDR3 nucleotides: TGTGCCAGCAGCACACAAAGACAGGGGGGCTACGAGCAGTACTTC.

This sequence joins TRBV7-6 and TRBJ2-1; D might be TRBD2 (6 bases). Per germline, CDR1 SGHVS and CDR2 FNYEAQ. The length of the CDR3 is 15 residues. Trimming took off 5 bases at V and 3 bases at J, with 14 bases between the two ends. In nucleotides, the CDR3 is TGTGCCAGCAGCGGGGCCGGGACTGTCTACAATGAGCAGTTCTTC. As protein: CASSGAGTVYNEQFF.

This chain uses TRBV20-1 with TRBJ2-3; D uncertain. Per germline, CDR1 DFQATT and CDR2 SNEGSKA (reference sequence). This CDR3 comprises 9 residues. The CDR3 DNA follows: TGCCATGTCTCAGATACGCAGTATTTT. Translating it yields CHVSDTQYF.

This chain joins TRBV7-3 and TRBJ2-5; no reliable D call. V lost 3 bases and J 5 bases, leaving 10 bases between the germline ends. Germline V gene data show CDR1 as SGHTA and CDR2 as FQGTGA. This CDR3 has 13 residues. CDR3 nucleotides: TGTGCCAGCAGCTTTACGAGTGGCGAGACCCAGTACTTC. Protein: CASSFTSGETQYF. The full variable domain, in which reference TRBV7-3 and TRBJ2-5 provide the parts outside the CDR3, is GAGVSQTPSNKVTEKGKYVELRCDPISGHTALYWYRQSLGQGPEFLIYFQGTGAADDSGLPNDRFFAVRPEGSVSTLKIQRTERGDSAVYLCASSFTSGETQYFGPGTRLLVL.

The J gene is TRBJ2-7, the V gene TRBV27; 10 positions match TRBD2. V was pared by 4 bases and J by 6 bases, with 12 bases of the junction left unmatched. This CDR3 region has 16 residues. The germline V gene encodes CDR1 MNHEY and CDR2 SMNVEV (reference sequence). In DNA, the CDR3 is TGTGCCAGCAGTTCCTATTCCAGCGGGAGGGTCGGCGAGCAGTACTTC. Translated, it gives CASSSYSSGRVGEQYF.

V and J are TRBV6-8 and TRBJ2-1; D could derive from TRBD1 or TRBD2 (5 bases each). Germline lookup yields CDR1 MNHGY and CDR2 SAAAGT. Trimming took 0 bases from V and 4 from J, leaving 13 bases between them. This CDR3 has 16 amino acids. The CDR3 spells CASSYSSPGPYNEQFF. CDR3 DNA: TGTGCCAGCAGTTACTCGTCACCGGGACCATACAATGAGCAGTTCTTC.

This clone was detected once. DNA of the CDR3: TGTGCCAGCAGCCTAAAGGGGGGGCTAACTCCCTACAATGAGCAGTTCTTC. Its translation: CASSLKGGLTPYNEQFF. The rearrangement joins TRBV7-3 to TRBJ2-1, with D maybe TRBD2 (7 bases). The CDR3 loop spans 17 amino acids. Germline values: CDR1 SGHTA, CDR2 FQGTGA. With 5 bases removed from V and 2 bases from J, the gap between germline ends came to 19 bases.

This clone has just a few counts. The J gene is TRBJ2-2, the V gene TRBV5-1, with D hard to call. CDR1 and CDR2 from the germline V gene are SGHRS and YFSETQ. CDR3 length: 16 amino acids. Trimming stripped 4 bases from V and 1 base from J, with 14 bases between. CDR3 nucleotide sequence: TGCGCCAGCAGCCTGAATGTCCTTGGGAACACCGGGGAGCTGTTTTTT. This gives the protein CASSLNVLGNTGELFF. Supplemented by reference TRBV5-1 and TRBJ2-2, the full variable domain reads KAGVTQTPRYLIKTRGQQVTLSCSPISGHRSVSWYQQTPGQGLQFLFEYFSETQRNKGNFPGRFSGRQFSNSRSEMNVSTLELGDSALYLCASSLNVLGNTGELFFGEGSRLTVL.

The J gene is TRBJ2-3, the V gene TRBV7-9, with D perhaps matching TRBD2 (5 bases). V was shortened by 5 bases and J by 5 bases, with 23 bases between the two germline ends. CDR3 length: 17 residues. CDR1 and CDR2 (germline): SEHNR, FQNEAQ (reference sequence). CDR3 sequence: CASSLQKDFPLLDTQYF. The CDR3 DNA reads TGTGCCAGCAGCCTCCAAAAGGACTTCCCCCTTCTAGATACGCAGTATTTT.

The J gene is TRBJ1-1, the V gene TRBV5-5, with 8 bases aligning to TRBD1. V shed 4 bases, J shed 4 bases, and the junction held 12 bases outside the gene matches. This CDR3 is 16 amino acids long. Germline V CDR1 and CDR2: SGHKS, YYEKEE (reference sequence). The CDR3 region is CASSRRQGRGVTEAFF. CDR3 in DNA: TGTGCCAGCAGCAGAAGACAGGGGAGAGGGGTCACTGAAGCTTTCTTT.

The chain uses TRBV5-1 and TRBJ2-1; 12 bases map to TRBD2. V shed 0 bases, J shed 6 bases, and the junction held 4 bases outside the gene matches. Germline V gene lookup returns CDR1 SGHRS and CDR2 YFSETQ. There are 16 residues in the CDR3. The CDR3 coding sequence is TGCGCCAGCAGCTTGGTGGCTAGCGGGAGGGCCAATGAGCAGTTCTTC. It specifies CASSLVASGRANEQFF.